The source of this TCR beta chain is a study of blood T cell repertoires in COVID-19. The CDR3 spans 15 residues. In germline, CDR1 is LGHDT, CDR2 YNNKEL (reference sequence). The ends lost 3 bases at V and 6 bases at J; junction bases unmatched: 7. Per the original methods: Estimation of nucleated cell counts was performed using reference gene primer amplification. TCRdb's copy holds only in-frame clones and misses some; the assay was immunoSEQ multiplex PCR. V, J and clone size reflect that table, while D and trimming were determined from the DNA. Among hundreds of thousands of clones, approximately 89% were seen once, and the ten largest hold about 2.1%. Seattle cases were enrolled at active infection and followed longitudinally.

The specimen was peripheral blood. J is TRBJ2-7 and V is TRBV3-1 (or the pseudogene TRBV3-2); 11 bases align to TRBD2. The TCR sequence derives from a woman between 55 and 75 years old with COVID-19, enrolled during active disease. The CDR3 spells CASSHVLAGDREQYF. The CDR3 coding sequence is TGTGCCAGCAGCCATGTACTAGCGGGGGATCGCGAGCAGTACTTC.